This TCR beta chain was captured by sequencing in a study of T cell responses to AZD1222 COVID-19 vaccine. Clones were read by immunoSEQ multiplex PCR, and TCRdb kept only the in-frame ones, dropping some. The sample has 150,000 to 200,000 clones, about 89% seen once; the top ten hold approximately 1.8%. The CDR3 is 13 residues long. The V segment lost 5 bases and the J segment 9 bases; nucleotides outside the gene matches: 3. CDR1 and CDR2 from the germline V gene are GTSNPN and SVGIG (reference sequence). This receptor was identified in an adult in good health. J is TRBJ1-6 and V is TRBV30, with 11 positions matching TRBD1. This specimen consisted of peripheral blood, obtained on day 0 of AZD1222 vaccination. For the CDR3, the DNA is TGTGCCTGGGGAGGACAGGGGGCTTCACCCCTCCACTTT. This gives the protein CAWGGQGASPLHF.